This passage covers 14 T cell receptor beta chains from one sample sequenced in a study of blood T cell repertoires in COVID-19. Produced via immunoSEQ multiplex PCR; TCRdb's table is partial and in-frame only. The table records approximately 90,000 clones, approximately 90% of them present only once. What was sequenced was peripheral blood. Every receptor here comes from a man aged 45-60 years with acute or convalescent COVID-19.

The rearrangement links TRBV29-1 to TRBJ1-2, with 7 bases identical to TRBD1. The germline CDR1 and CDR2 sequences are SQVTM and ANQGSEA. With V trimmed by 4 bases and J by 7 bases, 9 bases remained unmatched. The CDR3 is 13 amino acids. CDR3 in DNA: TGCAGCGTTGGTCAGGGGGGATTTGGTGGCTACACCTTC. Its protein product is CSVGQGGFGGYTF.

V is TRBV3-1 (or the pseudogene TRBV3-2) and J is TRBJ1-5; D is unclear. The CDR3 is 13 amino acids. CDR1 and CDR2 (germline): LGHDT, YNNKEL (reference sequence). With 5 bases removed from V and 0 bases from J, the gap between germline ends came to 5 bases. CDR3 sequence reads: CASSYNSNQPQHF. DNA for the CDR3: TGTGCCAGCAGCTACAATAGCAATCAGCCCCAGCATTTT.

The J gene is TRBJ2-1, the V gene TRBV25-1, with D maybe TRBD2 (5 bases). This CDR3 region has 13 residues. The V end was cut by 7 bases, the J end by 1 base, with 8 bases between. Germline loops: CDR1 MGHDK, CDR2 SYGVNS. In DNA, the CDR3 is TGTGCCAGCAAGGGAGTTTCCTACAATGAGCAGTTCTTC. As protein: CASKGVSYNEQFF.

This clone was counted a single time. This CDR3 is CASSLDIVAMEQFF. The DNA for the CDR3 is TGTGCCAGCAGCTTAGATATCGTGGCAATGGAGCAGTTCTTC. V and J are TRBV11-2 and TRBJ2-1; D is unresolved. Germline V gives CDR1 SGHAT, CDR2 FQNNGV. V lost 0 bases, J lost 10 bases, and 13 bases lay in between. This CDR3 is 14 amino acids long.

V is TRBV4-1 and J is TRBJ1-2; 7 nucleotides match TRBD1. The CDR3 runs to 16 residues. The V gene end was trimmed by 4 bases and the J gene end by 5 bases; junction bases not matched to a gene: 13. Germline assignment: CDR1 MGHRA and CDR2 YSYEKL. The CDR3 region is CASSPRTGTVVYGYTF. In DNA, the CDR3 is TGCGCCAGCAGCCCCCGGACAGGCACGGTGGTTTATGGCTACACCTTC.

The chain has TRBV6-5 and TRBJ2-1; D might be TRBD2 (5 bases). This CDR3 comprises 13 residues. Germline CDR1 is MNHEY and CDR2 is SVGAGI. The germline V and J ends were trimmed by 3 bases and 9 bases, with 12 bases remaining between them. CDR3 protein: CASSYRYEGEQFF. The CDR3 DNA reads TGTGCCAGCAGTTATCGGTACGAGGGTGAGCAGTTCTTC.

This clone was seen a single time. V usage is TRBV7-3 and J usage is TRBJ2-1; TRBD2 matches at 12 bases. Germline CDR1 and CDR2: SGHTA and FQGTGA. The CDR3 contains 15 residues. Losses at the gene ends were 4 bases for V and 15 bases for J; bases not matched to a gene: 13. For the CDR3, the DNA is TGTGCCAGCAGCTCTCAGACTAGCGGGGGTCGTATTCTGTTCTTC. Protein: CASSSQTSGGRILFF.

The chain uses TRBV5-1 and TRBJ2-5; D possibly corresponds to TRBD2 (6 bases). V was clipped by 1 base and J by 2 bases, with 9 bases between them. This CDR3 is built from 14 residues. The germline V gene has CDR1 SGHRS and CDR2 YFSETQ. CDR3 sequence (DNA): TGCGCCAGCAGCTTGTCGGGGACTCAAGAGACCCAGTACTTC. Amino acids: CASSLSGTQETQYF.

CDR3 sequence reads: CASSVTDSNYNEQFF. CDR3 nucleotide sequence: TGTGCCAGCAGCGTAACGGACAGCAACTACAATGAGCAGTTCTTC. This chain links TRBV9 with TRBJ2-1, with D perhaps matching TRBD1 (6 bases). This CDR3 comprises 15 residues. CDR1 SGDLS and CDR2 YYNGEE come from the germline V gene. V was clipped by 1 base and J by 3 bases, with 11 bases between them.

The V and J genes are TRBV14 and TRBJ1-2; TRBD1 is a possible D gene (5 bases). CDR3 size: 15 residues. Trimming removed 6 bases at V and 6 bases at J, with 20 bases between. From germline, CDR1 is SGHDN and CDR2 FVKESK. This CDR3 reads CASSSSFVGEDGYTF. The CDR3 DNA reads TGTGCCAGCAGTTCCTCGTTTGTAGGGGAGGATGGCTACACCTTC.

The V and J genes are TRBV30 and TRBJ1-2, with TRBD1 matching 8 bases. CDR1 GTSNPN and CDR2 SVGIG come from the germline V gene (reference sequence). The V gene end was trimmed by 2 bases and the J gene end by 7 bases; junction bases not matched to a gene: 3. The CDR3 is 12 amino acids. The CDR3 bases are TGTGCCTGGAGTAGGACAGGGTCTGGCTACACCTTC. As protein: CAWSRTGSGYTF.

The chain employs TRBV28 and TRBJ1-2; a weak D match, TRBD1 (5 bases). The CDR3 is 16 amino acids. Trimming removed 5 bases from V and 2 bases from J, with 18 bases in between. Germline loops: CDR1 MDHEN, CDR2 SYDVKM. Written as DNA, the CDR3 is TGTGCCAGCAGTCCCTCGTCAGCAGGGTCAAACTATGGCTACACCTTC. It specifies CASSPSSAGSNYGYTF.

The CDR3 spells CASRPPTGTEAFF. In DNA, the CDR3 is TGTGCCAGTAGACCACCTACAGGCACTGAAGCTTTCTTT. The chain links TRBV19 to TRBJ1-1, with D possibly being TRBD1 (5 bases). V was pared by 6 bases and J by 4 bases, with 12 bases between. Germline CDR1 reads LNHDA; CDR2 reads SQIVND (reference sequence). CDR3 length: 13 amino acids.

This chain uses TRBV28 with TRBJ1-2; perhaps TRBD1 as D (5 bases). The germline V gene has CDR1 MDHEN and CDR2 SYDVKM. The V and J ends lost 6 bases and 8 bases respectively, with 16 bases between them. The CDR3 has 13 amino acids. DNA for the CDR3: TGTGCCAGCAGGCTGAGCAGGGTTATGGGCTACACCTTC. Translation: CASRLSRVMGYTF.